This TCR beta chain was documented in a study of blood T cell repertoires in COVID-19. The table came from immunoSEQ multiplex PCR; TCRdb's copy has only in-frame clones and leaves some out. The sample consists of 200,000 to 250,000 clones, 81% of them appearing once. The V end lost 0 bases, the J end lost 4 bases, and 6 bases lay between the germline ends. This CDR3 region has 13 residues. The sample consisted of PBMCs or T cells enriched from blood (not recorded which). The chain has TRBV12-3 or TRBV12-4 and TRBJ1-2; tentative D call: TRBD1 (6 bases). The origin of this receptor is a man in his forties who had recovered from COVID-19. The CDR3 nucleotides are TGTGCCAGCAGTTTAGCAGGGGGCTATGGCTACACCTTC. Protein: CASSLAGGYGYTF.